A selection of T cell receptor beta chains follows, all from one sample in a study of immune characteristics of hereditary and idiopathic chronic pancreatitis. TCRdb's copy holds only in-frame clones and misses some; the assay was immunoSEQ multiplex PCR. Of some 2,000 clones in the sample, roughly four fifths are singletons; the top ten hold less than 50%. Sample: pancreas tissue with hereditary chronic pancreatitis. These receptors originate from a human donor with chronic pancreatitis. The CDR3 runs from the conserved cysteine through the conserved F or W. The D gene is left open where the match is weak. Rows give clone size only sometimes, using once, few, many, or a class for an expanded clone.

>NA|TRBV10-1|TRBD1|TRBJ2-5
TGCGCCAGCAAACAGAAACGTTGCCCGACAGGGATGATGCAAGAGACCCAGTACTTC
CASKQKRCPTGMMQETQYF
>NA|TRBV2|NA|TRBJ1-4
TGTGCCAGCACACAACAGGGATTTACTAATGAAAAACTGTTTTTT
CASTQQGFTNEKLFF
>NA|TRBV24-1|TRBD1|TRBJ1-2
TGTGCCACCAGTGATTCGGACAGGGGTAACTATGGCTACACCTTC
CATSDSDRGNYGYTF
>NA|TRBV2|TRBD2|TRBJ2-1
TGTGCCAGCAGTGTAGGACGGACCTCGGGGGGGATCTTC
CASSVGRTSGGIF
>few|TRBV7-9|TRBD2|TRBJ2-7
TGTGCCAGCAGCCTGACTAGCGGGTCATCCTACGAGCAGTACTTC
CASSLTSGSSYEQYF
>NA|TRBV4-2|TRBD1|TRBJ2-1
TGTGCCAGCAGCCAAGACACAGGGGGCGCCTCCAATGAGCAGTTCTTC
CASSQDTGGASNEQFF
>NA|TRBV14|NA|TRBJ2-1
TGTGCCAGCAGCCTAACAAGGCCCTACAATGAGCAGTTCTTC
CASSLTRPYNEQFF
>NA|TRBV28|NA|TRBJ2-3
TGTGCCAGCGGGAGGACTCCCTCGAGTACGCAGTATTTT
CASGRTPSSTQYF
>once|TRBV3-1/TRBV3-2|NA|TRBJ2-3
TGTGCCAGCAGTCCAGTAGGGGATACGCAGTATTTT
CASSPVGDTQYF
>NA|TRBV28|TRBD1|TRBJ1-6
TGTGCCAGCAACAGGGGGGGGAGCTCCTATAATTCACCCCTCCACTTT
CASNRGGSSYNSPLHF
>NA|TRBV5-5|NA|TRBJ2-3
TGTGCCAGCAGCCCAGAACTAGACAGCCTACGCACAGATACGCAGTATTTT
CASSPELDSLRTDTQYF
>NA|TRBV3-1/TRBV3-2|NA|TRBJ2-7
TGTGCCAGCAGCCCGTTGAAGGACGGAACCTACGAGCAGTACTTC
CASSPLKDGTYEQYF